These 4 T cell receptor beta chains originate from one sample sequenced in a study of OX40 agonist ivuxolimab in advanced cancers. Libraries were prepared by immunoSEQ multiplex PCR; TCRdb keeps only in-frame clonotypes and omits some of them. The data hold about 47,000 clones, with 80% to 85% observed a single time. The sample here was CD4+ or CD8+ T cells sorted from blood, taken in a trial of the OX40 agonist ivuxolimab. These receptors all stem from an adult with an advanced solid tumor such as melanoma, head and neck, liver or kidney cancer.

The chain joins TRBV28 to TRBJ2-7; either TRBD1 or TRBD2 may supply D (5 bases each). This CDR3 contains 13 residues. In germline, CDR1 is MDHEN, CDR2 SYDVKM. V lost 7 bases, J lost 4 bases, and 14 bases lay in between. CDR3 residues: CASTTFGAYEQYF. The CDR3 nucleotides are TGTGCCAGCACCACATTCGGGGCTTACGAGCAGTACTTC. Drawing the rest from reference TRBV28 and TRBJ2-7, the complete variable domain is DVKVTQSSRYLVKRTGEKVFLECVQDMDHENMFWYRQDPGLGLRLIYFSYDVKMKEKGDIPEGYSVSREKKERFSLILESASTNQTSMYLCASTTFGAYEQYFGPGTRLTVT.

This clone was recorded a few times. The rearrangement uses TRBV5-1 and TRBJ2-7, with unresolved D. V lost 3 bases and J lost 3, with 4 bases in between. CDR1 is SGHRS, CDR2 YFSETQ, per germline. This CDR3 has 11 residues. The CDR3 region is CASSSNYEQYF. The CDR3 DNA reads TGCGCCAGCAGCTCAAACTACGAGCAGTACTTC.

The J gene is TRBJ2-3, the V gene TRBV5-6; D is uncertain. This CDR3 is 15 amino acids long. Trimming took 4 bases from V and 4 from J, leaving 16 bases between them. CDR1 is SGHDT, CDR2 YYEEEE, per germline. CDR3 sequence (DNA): TGTGCCAGCAGCCTAACCCCGGGTGTGCCAGATACGCAGTATTTT. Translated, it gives CASSLTPGVPDTQYF.

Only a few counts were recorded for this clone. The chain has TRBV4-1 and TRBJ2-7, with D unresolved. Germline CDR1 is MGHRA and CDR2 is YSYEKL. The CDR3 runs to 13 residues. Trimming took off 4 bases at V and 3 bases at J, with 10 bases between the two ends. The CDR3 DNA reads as TGCGCCAGCAGCCTCGTGGGGAACTACGAGCAGTACTTC. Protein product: CASSLVGNYEQYF.